This record looks at one TCR beta chain sequence and its context. Its antigen is unidentified. The sample is drawn from a study of T cell repertoires in cytomegalovirus infection. Whole-study context: Both recently identified HLA-C-restricted and well-studied HLA-B-restricted CMV epitopes were used in the study.

TCRdb reprocessed the reads via MiXCR and lists one record per CDR3 protein. Among under 120,000 distinct CDR3 sequences listed, roughly 39% were seen once. The origin of this receptor is a human donor in good health (CMV status not recorded). Some clones in this sample may be carry-over from other donors' samples. This specimen consisted of CD8+ T cells from cultured PBMCs, obtained from culture after CMV antigen stimulation.

CDR3 sequence: CASSRTGISSYNEQFF. CDR3 nucleotide sequence: TGTGCCAGCAGCCGGACAGGCATAAGCTCCTACAATGAGCAGTTCTTC. This chain uses TRBV7-6 with TRBJ2-1; 7 bases align to TRBD1. V was pared by 5 bases and J by 0 bases, with 7 bases of the junction left unmatched. Germline V lookup: CDR1 SGHVS, CDR2 FNYEAQ. CDR3 length: 16 residues.